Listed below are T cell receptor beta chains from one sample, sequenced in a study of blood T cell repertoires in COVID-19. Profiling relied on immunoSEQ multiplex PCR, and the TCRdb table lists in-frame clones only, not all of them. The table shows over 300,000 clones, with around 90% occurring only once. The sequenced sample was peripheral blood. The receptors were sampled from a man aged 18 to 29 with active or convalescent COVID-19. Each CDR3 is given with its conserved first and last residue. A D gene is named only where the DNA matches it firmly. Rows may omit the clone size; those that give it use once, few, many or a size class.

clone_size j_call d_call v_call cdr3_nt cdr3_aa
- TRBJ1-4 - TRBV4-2 TGTGCCAGCAGCCAAGCTTCGACTGCAACTAATGAAAAACTGTTTTTT CASSQASTATNEKLFF
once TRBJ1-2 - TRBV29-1 TGCAGCGCCTGGATGGGCAAGGGCTACACCTTC CSAWMGKGYTF
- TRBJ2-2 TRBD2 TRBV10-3 TGTGCCATCATGGCTAGCGGGGTGGGGGGCACCGGGGAGCTGTTTTTT CAIMASGVGGTGELFF
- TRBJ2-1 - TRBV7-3 TGTGCCAGCAGCTTAGGAGGCCCCTACAATGAGCAGTTCTTC CASSLGGPYNEQFF
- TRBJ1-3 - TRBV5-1 TGCGCCAGCAGCTTGGGTCAGGGGCTATATGGAAACACCATATATTTT CASSLGQGLYGNTIYF
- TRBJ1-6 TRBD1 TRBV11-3 TGTGCCAGCAGCGAAAAGGGGGCCGGTTCACCCCTCCACTTT CASSEKGAGSPLHF
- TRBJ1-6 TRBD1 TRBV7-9 TGTGCCAGCAGCTTAGCCGGTCAGGGACAGGGGAATTCACCCCTCCACTTT CASSLAGQGQGNSPLHF
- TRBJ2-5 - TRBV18 TGTGCCAGCTCAGGTCTGGCGGGGCCACGGGAGACCCAGTACTTC CASSGLAGPRETQYF
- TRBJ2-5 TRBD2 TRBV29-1 TGCAGCGTTGTCTGGTCTAGCGGGAGGGCCTCAGAGACCCAGTACTTC CSVVWSSGRASETQYF
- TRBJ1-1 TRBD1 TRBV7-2 TGTGCCAGCAGCTCCCGGGACAGGAACACTGAAGCTTTCTTT CASSSRDRNTEAFF
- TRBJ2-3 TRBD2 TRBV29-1 TGCAGCGTTGTCCGCGGGAGCCACACAGATACGCAGTATTTT CSVVRGSHTDTQYF
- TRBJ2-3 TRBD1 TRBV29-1 TGCAGCGTGGCCGGGACAGGGGTCCATAGCACAGATACGCAGTATTTT CSVAGTGVHSTDTQYF
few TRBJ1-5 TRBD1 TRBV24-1 TGTGCCACCGCTGACAGGGGGAATCAGCCCCAGCATTTT CATADRGNQPQHF
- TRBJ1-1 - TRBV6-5 TGTGCCAGCATTAAGCCTGCGGTCACTGAAGCTTTCTTT CASIKPAVTEAFF
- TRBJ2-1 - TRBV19 TGTGCCAGTAGTATAGCCGCAGGAATCTACAATGAGCAGTTCTTC CASSIAAGIYNEQFF
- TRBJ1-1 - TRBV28 TGTGCCAGCACCCAACAGGAGACTGAAGCTTTCTTT CASTQQETEAFF
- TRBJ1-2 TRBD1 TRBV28 TGTGCCAGCAACCCCCCCGGGACAGCCACCTCTAACTATGGCTACACCTTC CASNPPGTATSNYGYTF
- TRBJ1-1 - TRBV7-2 TGTGCCAGCAGCTTAGGCCTAGGGAACACTGAAGCTTTCTTT CASSLGLGNTEAFF
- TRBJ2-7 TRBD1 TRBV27 TGTGCCAGCACCCACGAGGCCGACAGGGGTGGCGAGCAGTACTTC CASTHEADRGGEQYF
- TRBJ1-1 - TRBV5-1 TGCGCCAGCAGCGAGGGACATGTGAACACTGAAGCTTTCTTT CASSEGHVNTEAFF
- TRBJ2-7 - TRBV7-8 TGTGCCACCAACCCCTCCGGGGGAGGTGGGTCCTACGAGCAGTACTTC CATNPSGGGGSYEQYF
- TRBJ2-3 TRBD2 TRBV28 TGTGCCAGCTATGAAACTAGCGGCACAGATACGCAGTATTTT CASYETSGTDTQYF
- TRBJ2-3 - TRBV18 TGTGCCAGCTCACCAGTGCTATCCACAGATACGCAGTATTTT CASSPVLSTDTQYF
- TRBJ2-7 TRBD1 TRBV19 TGTGCCAGCAACAGGGGGGTTTCTTACGAGCAGTACTTC CASNRGVSYEQYF